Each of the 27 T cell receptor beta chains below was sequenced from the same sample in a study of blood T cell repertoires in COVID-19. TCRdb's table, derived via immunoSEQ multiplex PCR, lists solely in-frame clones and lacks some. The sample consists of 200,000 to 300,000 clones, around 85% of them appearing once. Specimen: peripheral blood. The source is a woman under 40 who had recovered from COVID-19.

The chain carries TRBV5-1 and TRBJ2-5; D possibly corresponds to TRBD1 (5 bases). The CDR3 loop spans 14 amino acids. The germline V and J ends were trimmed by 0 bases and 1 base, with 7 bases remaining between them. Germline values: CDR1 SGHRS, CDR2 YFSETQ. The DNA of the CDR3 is TGCGCCAGCAGCTTGGGGCAGGGCCAAGAGACCCAGTACTTC. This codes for CASSLGQGQETQYF.

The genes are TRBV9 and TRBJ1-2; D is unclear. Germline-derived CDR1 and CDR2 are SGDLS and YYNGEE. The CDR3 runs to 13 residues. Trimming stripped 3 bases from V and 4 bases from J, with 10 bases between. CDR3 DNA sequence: TGTGCCAGCAGCGACAGAGATCTCTATGGCTACACCTTC. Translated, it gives CASSDRDLYGYTF.

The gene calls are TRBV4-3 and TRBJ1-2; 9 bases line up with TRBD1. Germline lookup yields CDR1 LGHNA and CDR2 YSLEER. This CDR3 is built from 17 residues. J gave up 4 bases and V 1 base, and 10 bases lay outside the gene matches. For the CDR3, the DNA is TGCGCCAGCAGCCAAGGGGTGGACAGGGGTCGGAGCTATGGCTACACCTTC. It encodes CASSQGVDRGRSYGYTF.

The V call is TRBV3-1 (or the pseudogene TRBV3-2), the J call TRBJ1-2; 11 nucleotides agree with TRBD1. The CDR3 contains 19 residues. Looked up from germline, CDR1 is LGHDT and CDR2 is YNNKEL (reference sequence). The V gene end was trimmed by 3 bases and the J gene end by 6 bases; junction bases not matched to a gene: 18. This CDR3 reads CASSHSLSLDRGLRDGYTF. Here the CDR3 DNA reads TGTGCCAGCAGCCACTCACTTTCACTGGACAGGGGGCTGAGGGATGGCTACACCTTC.

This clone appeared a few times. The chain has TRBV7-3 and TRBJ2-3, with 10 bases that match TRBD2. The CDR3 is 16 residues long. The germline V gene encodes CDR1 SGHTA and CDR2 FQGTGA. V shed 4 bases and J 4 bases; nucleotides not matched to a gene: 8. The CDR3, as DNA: TGTGCCAGCAGCTACCGCGGGACTAGCGTTCCAGATACGCAGTATTTT. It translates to CASSYRGTSVPDTQYF.

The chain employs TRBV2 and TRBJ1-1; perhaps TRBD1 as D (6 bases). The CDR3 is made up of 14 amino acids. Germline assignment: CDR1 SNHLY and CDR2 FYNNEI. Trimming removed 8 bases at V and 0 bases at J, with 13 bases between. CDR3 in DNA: TGTGCCAGCGGGGGCCGAACGATGAACACTGAAGCTTTCTTT. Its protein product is CASGGRTMNTEAFF.

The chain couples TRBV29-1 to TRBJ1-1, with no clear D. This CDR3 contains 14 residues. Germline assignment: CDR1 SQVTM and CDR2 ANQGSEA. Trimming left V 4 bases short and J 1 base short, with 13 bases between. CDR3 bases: TGCAGCGTTGCCTATCAAGCAAAGAACACTGAAGCTTTCTTT. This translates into CSVAYQAKNTEAFF.

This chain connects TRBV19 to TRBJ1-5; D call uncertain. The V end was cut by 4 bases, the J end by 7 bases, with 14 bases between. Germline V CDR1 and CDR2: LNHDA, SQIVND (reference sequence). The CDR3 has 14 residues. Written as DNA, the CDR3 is TGTGCCAGTAGTACCCGAGCGGGCGACCAGCCCCAGCATTTT. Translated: CASSTRAGDQPQHF. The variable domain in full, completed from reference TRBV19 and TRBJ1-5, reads DGGITQSPKYLFRKEGQNVTLSCEQNLNHDAMYWYRQDPGQGLRLIYYSQIVNDFQKGDIAEGYSVSREKKESFPLTVTSAQKNPTAFYLCASSTRAGDQPQHFGDGTRLSIL.

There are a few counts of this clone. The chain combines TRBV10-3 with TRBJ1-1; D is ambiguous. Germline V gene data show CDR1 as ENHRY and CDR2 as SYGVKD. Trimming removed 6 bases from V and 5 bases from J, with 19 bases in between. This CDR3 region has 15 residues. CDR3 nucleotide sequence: TGTGCCATCAGCGAACCTACCTCTCCATGGACTGAAGCTTTCTTT. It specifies CAISEPTSPWTEAFF.

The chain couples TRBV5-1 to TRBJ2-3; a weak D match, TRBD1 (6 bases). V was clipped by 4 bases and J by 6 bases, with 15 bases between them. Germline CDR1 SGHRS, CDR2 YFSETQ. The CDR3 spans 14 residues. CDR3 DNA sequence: TGCGCCAGCAGCCCTTCAGGGGTACGTGATACGCAGTATTTT. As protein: CASSPSGVRDTQYF.

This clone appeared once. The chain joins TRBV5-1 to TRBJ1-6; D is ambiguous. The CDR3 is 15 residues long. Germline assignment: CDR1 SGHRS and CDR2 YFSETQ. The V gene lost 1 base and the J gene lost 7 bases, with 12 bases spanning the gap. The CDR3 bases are TGCGCCAGCAGCTTGACCGGGTCGGAGAATTCACCCCTCCACTTT. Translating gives CASSLTGSENSPLHF.

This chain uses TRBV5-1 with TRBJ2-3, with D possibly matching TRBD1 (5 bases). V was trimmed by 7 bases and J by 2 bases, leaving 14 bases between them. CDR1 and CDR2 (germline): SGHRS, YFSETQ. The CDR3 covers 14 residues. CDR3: CASSPGYYTDTQYF. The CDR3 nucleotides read TGCGCCAGCTCCCCAGGGTATTACACAGATACGCAGTATTTT. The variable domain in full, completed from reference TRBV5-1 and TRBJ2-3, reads KAGVTQTPRYLIKTRGQQVTLSCSPISGHRSVSWYQQTPGQGLQFLFEYFSETQRNKGNFPGRFSGRQFSNSRSEMNVSTLELGDSALYLCASSPGYYTDTQYFGPGTRLTVL.

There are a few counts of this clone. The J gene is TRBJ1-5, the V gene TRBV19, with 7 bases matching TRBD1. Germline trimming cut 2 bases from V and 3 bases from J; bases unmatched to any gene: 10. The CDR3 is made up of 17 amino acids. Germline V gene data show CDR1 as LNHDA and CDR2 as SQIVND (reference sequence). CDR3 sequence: CASSIKITGVANQPQHF. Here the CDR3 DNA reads TGTGCCAGTAGTATAAAGATCACAGGGGTTGCCAATCAGCCCCAGCATTTT.

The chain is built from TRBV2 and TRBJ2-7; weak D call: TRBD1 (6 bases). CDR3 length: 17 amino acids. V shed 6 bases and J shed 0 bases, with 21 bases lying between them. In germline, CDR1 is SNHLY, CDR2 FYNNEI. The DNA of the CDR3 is TGTGCCAGCAGGAGTACTCGACAGGAGAGGAGCTCCTACGAGCAGTACTTC. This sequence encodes CASRSTRQERSSYEQYF.

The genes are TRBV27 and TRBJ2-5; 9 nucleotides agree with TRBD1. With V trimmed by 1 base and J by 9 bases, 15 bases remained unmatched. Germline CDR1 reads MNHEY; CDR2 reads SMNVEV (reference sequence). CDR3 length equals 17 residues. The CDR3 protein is CASSLLPPEQGAGAQYF. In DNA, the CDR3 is TGTGCCAGCAGTTTATTACCCCCCGAACAGGGGGCAGGGGCCCAGTACTTC.

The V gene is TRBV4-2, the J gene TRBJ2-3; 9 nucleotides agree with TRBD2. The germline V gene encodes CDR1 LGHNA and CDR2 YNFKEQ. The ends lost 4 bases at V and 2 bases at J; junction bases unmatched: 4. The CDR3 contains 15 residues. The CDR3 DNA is TGTGCCAGCAGCCTAGCGGGGGCTACCACAGATACGCAGTATTTT. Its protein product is CASSLAGATTDTQYF.

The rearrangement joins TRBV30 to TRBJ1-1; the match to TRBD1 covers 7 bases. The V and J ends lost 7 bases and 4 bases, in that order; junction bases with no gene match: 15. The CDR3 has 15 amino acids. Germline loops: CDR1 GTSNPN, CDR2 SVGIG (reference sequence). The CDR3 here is CALQGIRGRVTEAFF. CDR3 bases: TGTGCCTTACAGGGGATAAGGGGTCGAGTCACTGAAGCTTTCTTT. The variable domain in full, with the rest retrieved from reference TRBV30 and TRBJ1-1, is SQTIHQWPATLVQPVGSPLSLECTVEGTSNPNLYWYRQAAGRGLQLLFYSVGIGQISSEVPQNLSASRPQDRQFILSSKKLLLSDSGFYLCALQGIRGRVTEAFFGQGTRLTVV.

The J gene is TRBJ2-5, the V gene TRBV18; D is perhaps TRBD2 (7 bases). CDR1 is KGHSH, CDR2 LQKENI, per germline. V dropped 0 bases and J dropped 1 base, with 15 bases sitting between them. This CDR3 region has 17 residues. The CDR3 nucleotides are TGTGCCAGCTCACCACCAAACAGGGAGGGACCCCAAGAGACCCAGTACTTC. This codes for CASSPPNREGPQETQYF.

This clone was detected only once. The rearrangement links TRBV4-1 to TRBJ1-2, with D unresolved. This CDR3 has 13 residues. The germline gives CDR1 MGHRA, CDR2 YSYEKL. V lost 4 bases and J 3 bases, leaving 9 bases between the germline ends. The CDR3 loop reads CASSPIRDYGYTF. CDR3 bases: TGCGCCAGCAGCCCAATACGGGACTATGGCTACACCTTC.

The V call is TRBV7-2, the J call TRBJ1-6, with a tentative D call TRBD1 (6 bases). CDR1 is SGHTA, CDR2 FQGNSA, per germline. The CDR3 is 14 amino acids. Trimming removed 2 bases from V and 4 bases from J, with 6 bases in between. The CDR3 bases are TGTGCCAGCAGCTTACAGGGGTATAATTCACCCCTCCACTTT. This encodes CASSLQGYNSPLHF.

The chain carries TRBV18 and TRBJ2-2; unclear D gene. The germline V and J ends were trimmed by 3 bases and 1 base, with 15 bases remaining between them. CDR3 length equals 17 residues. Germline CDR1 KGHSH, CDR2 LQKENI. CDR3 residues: CASSPPPSSGNTGELFF. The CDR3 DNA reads TGTGCCAGCTCACCGCCCCCCAGTTCAGGGAACACCGGGGAGCTGTTTTTT.

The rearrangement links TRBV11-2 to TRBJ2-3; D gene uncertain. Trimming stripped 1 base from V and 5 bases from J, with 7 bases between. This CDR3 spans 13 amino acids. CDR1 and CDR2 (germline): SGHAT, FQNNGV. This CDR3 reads CASSLGFRDTQYF. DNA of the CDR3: TGTGCCAGCAGCTTAGGATTTAGAGATACGCAGTATTTT.

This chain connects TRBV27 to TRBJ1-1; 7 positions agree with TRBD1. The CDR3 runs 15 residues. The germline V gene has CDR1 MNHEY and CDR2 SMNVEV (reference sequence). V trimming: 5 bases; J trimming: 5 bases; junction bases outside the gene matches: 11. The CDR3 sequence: CASSRLTGVGTEAFF. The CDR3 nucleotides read TGTGCCAGCAGTCGGTTAACAGGGGTTGGGACTGAAGCTTTCTTT.

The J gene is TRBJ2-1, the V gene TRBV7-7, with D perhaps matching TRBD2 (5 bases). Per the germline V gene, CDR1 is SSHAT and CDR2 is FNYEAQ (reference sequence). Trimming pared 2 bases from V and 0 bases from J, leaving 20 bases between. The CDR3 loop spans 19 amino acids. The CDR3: CASSLRVGTGKSSYNEQFF. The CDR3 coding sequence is TGTGCCAGCAGCTTAAGGGTGGGTACGGGAAAGAGCTCCTACAATGAGCAGTTCTTC.

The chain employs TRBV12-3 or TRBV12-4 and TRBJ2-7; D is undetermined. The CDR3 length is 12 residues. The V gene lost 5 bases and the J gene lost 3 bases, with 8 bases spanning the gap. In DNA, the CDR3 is TGTGCCAGCAGTGTGAGCCGCTACGAGCAGTACTTC. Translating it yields CASSVSRYEQYF.

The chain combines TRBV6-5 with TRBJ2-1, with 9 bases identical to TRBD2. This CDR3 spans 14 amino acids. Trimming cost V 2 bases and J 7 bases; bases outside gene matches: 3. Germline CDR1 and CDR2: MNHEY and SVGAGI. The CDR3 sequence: CASSYGGGANEQFF. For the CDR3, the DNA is TGTGCCAGCAGTTACGGCGGGGGGGCAAATGAGCAGTTCTTC.

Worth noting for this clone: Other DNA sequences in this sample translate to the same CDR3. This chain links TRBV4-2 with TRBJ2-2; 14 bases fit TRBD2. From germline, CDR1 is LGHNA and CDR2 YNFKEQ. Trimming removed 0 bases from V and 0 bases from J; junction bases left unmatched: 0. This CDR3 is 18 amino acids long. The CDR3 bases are TGTGCCAGCAGCCAAGAGGGACTAGCGGGGGCGAACACCGGGGAGCTGTTTTTT. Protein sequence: CASSQEGLAGANTGELFF.